This TCR beta chain was found in a study of cytomegalovirus exposure and HLA in healthy donors. Turning to this clone: Its target is unknown.

The CDR3 is 16 amino acids. The ends lost 0 bases at V and 2 bases at J; junction bases unmatched: 5. Germline values: CDR1 SGHRS, CDR2 YFSETQ. Study results and caveats: It was reported that the classifier diagnosed cytomegalovirus status with high specificity and sensitivity in both the original and validation cohorts.

Libraries were prepared by immunoSEQ multiplex PCR; TCRdb keeps only in-frame clonotypes and omits some of them. The table has about 200,000 clones, about 81% seen once; the top ten hold roughly 1.2%. The chain couples TRBV5-1 to TRBJ2-5; TRBD2 matches 9 bases. The receptor was derived from a woman aged 25 to 39 in good health and CMV-seronegative. The specimen sequenced was PBMCs. For the CDR3, the DNA is TGCGCCAGCAGCTTGGTAGGACTAGCGCTTCAAGAGACCCAGTACTTC. This codes for CASSLVGLALQETQYF.